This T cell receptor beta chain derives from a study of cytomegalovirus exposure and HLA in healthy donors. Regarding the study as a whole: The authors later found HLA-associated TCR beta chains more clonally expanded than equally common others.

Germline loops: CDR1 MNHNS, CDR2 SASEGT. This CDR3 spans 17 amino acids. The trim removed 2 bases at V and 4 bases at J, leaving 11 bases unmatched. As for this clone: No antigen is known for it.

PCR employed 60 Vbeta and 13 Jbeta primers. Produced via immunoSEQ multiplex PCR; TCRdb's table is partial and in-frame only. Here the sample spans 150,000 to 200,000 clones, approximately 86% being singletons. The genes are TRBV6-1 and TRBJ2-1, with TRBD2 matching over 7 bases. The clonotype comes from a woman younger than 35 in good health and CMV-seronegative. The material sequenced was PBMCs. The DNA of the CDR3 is TGTGCCAGCAGTGAACGGGCTAGCGGACTCATATACAATGAGCAGTTCTTC. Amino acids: CASSERASGLIYNEQFF.